The 27 T cell receptor beta chains presented below share a single source sample, sequenced in a study of T cell responses to AZD1222 COVID-19 vaccine. The repertoire was sequenced with immunoSEQ multiplex PCR; TCRdb's copy has only in-frame clones and lacks some. The data hold about 89,000 clones, with about 89% observed a single time. Sequences were derived from peripheral blood, sampled 28 days after the second AZD1222 dose. Receptor source: an adult who received the AZD1222 COVID-19 vaccine.

Turning to this clone: A read error may be the cause here, since a much bigger clone is one base away. The gene calls are TRBV9 and TRBJ2-1; D is unresolved. The germline CDR1 and CDR2 sequences are SGDLS and YYNGEE. This CDR3 is built from 11 residues. V was clipped by 4 bases and J by 4 bases, with 3 bases between them. DNA for the CDR3: TGTGCCAGCAGCCGTTACAATGAGCAGTTCTTC. Its protein is CASSRYNEQFF.

The V gene is TRBV27, the J gene TRBJ2-1; 8 bases fit TRBD2. Germline loops: CDR1 MNHEY, CDR2 SMNVEV (reference sequence). The CDR3 extends over 14 amino acids. V gave up 2 bases and J gave up 9 bases; unmatched junction bases: 6. CDR3 region: CASSLGYGRGEQFF. CDR3 nucleotides: TGTGCCAGCAGTTTAGGCTACGGGAGGGGTGAGCAGTTCTTC.

This sequence joins TRBV3-1 (or the pseudogene TRBV3-2) and TRBJ1-1; TRBD1 is a possible D gene (5 bases). Germline V gives CDR1 LGHDT, CDR2 YNNKEL (reference sequence). V gave up 5 bases and J gave up 4 bases, with 17 bases separating them. This CDR3 contains 15 residues. The CDR3 region has the DNA TGTGCCAGCAGCAGTTATCGGACAACGGGCACTGAAGCTTTCTTT. Its protein product is CASSSYRTTGTEAFF.

This chain uses TRBV25-1 with TRBJ2-1; 7 positions match TRBD1. J was trimmed by 7 bases and V by 1 base; bases with no gene match: 16. Germline CDR1 reads MGHDK; CDR2 reads SYGVNS. CDR3 length: 18 amino acids. CDR3 bases: TGTGCCAGCAGTGAATGGGCCCTAGACAGGGAAAGGAGGAATGAGCAGTTCTTC. It specifies CASSEWALDRERRNEQFF.

The chain uses TRBV6-5 and TRBJ1-2, with 7 bases matching TRBD1. The CDR3 is 16 residues long. Trimming removed 1 base from V and 5 bases from J; junction bases left unmatched: 10. Per germline, CDR1 MNHEY and CDR2 SVGAGI. Written as DNA, the CDR3 is TGTGCCAGCAGTTACTTCGGGCAGGGGGGAACTTATGGCTACACCTTC. Translation gives CASSYFGQGGTYGYTF.

The chain recombines TRBV12-5 with TRBJ1-6; D gene ambiguous. Trimming took off 10 bases at V and 7 bases at J, with 20 bases between the two ends. The CDR3 runs to 15 residues. CDR1 LGHNT and CDR2 FRNRAP come from the germline V gene. CDR3 sequence: CATRGGVIPNSPLHF. The DNA for the CDR3 is TGTGCTACCAGAGGTGGGGTGATTCCAAATTCACCCCTCCACTTT.

The chain carries TRBV9 and TRBJ1-2; no definite D call. The CDR3 is 13 amino acids. V shed 3 bases and J shed 5 bases, with 11 bases lying between them. Germline V gives CDR1 SGDLS, CDR2 YYNGEE. Here the CDR3 DNA reads TGTGCCAGCAGCGCCGGAGTTACATATGGCTACACCTTC. Residues: CASSAGVTYGYTF.

This chain connects TRBV25-1 to TRBJ2-1; TRBD2 matches at 11 bases. After removal of 6 bases from V and 8 bases from J, the junction contained 9 bases not matched to a gene. Per the germline V gene, CDR1 is MGHDK and CDR2 is SYGVNS. The CDR3 runs 15 residues. The CDR3 region is CASRSSGGGGDEQFF. The CDR3 nucleotides read TGTGCCAGCAGGAGTAGCGGGGGGGGAGGTGATGAGCAGTTCTTC.

CDR3 amino acids: CATSRDGTYGYTF. CDR3 coding DNA: TGTGCCACCAGCAGAGATGGGACCTATGGCTACACCTTC. The rearrangement joins TRBV15 to TRBJ1-2; a possible D gene is TRBD1 (5 bases). Germline loops: CDR1 LNHNV, CDR2 YYDKDF (reference sequence). Trimming cost V 0 bases and J 4 bases, with 6 bases left between them. The CDR3 sequence is 13 residues long.

The chain carries TRBV6-6 and TRBJ1-1; TRBD1 agrees at 12 bases. There are 18 residues in the CDR3. The germline gives CDR1 MNHNY, CDR2 SVGAGI (reference sequence). Trimming cost V 5 bases and J 6 bases; bases outside gene matches: 16. The CDR3 loop is CASSPGTGGRGVVPEAFF. As DNA, the CDR3 is TGTGCCAGCAGTCCGGGGACAGGGGGCAGAGGTGTGGTCCCTGAAGCTTTCTTT.

The rearrangement uses TRBV9 and TRBJ2-7; 7 nucleotides match TRBD1. Germline CDR1 and CDR2: SGDLS and YYNGEE. The CDR3 has 15 residues. Trimming at V came to 0 bases and at J to 2 bases, leaving 5 bases not matched to a gene. In DNA, the CDR3 is TGTGCCAGCAGCGTAGAGACAGGGATAGCCTACGAGCAGTACTTC. This encodes CASSVETGIAYEQYF. Full variable domain (outside the CDR3, taken from reference TRBV9 and TRBJ2-7): DSGVTQTPKHLITATGQRVTLRCSPRSGDLSVYWYQQSLDQGLQFLIQYYNGEERAKGNILERFSAQQFPDLHSELNLSSLELGDSALYFCASSVETGIAYEQYFGPGTRLTVT.

Here the CDR3 DNA reads TGTGCCAGCAGCTTGGGACAGTCCTACAATGAGCAGTTCTTC. Translating it yields CASSLGQSYNEQFF. This chain links TRBV5-4 with TRBJ2-1, with a weak D call TRBD1 (5 bases). V was pared by 0 bases and J by 1 base, with 5 bases between. Germline V CDR1 and CDR2: SGHNT, YYREEE (reference sequence). The CDR3 loop spans 14 amino acids.

This rearrangement joins TRBV6-5 to TRBJ2-7; the D is unclear. CDR1 is MNHEY, CDR2 SVGAGI, per germline. V gave up 5 bases and J gave up 3 bases, with 11 bases separating them. This CDR3 has 13 amino acids. The CDR3 DNA sequence: TGTGCCAGCAGTCTACGTCGCTACTACGAGCAGTACTTC. Translating it yields CASSLRRYYEQYF.

This clone was seen just once. The chain joins TRBV4-1 to TRBJ2-5; D uncertain. CDR3 size: 14 residues. V lost 4 bases and J lost 0, with 9 bases in between. CDR1 is MGHRA, CDR2 YSYEKL, per germline. The CDR3 DNA reads TGCGCCAGCAGCCCTTTCACTTACCAAGAGACCCAGTACTTC. Translating it yields CASSPFTYQETQYF.

The DNA for the CDR3 is TGTGCCAGCAGCGCCGCCGGGACAGGAGTGAATTCACCCCTCCACTTT. As protein: CASSAAGTGVNSPLHF. The chain has TRBV9 and TRBJ1-6, with 8 bases that match TRBD1. The CDR3 is 16 amino acids. Germline CDR1 is SGDLS and CDR2 is YYNGEE. The junction had 9 bases not matched to a gene; V was cut back by 3 bases and J by 7 bases.

This chain connects TRBV7-9 to TRBJ1-6; the D is unclear. Trimming left V 8 bases short and J 0 bases short, with 11 bases between. Germline loops: CDR1 SEHNR, CDR2 FQNEAQ (reference sequence). The length of the CDR3 is 15 residues. CDR3 coding DNA: TGTGCCAGCGGTCCTCAATTCTCCTATAATTCACCCCTCCACTTT. Amino acid sequence: CASGPQFSYNSPLHF. Combining the CDR3 with reference TRBV7-9 and TRBJ1-6 gives the whole variable domain DTGVSQNPRHKITKRGQNVTFRCDPISEHNRLYWYRQTLGQGPEFLTYFQNEAQLEKSRLLSDRFSAERPKGSFSTLEIQRTEQGDSAMYLCASGPQFSYNSPLHFGNGTRLTVT.

The chain uses TRBV4-1 and TRBJ1-2; D remains unclear. There are 14 residues in the CDR3. Trimming stripped 5 bases from V and 5 bases from J, with 15 bases between. Germline CDR1 reads MGHRA; CDR2 reads YSYEKL. CDR3 protein: CASSKSGSPYGYTF. CDR3 DNA sequence: TGCGCCAGCAGCAAGTCCGGGTCCCCTTATGGCTACACCTTC.

In nucleotides, the CDR3 is TGTGCCAGCAACTCGGGGACAGGGACGGAAGCTTTCTTT. Translating it yields CASNSGTGTEAFF. The chain joins TRBV11-2 to TRBJ1-1, with TRBD1 matching over 9 bases. The CDR3 totals 13 residues. Germline V CDR1 and CDR2: SGHAT, FQNNGV. J lost 8 bases, V lost 7 bases, and 8 bases had no gene match.

The J gene is TRBJ1-5, the V gene TRBV20-1; no clear D. V gave up 8 bases and J gave up 2 bases, with 7 bases separating them. Germline CDR1 is DFQATT and CDR2 is SNEGSKA (reference sequence). This CDR3 region has 11 residues. The CDR3 nucleotides read TGCAGTTGGGGAGGCAATCAGCCCCAGCATTTT. Translated: CSWGGNQPQHF.

V is TRBV30 and J is TRBJ1-1; tentatively, D is TRBD1 (6 bases). CDR1 is GTSNPN, CDR2 SVGIG, per germline (reference sequence). The CDR3 has 11 residues. V was pared by 1 base and J by 6 bases, with 6 bases between. The CDR3 nucleotides are TGTGCCTGGAGTGGGGGGCCTGAAGCTTTCTTT. Encoded protein: CAWSGGPEAFF.

In DNA form, the CDR3 reads TGCGCCAGCAGCCAAGCGACAGGGTCGGAGGGTGAAAAACTGTTTTTT. This encodes CASSQATGSEGEKLFF. The chain uses TRBV4-1 and TRBJ1-4, with TRBD1 identical over 7 bases. CDR3 length equals 16 residues. Per germline, CDR1 MGHRA and CDR2 YSYEKL. The junction had 9 bases not matched to a gene; V was cut back by 1 base and J by 7 bases.

V is TRBV5-5 and J is TRBJ2-2, with TRBD2 as a possible D gene (5 bases). The CDR3 consists of 15 residues. The germline V gene has CDR1 SGHKS and CDR2 YYEKEE (reference sequence). Trimming left V 7 bases short and J 8 bases short, with 21 bases between. CDR3 sequence: CASSGVRAIGGELFF. The DNA for the CDR3 is TGTGCCAGCTCGGGCGTGCGGGCAATTGGTGGGGAGCTGTTTTTT.

The chain uses TRBV19 and TRBJ2-5; 10 nucleotides match TRBD2. This CDR3 contains 15 residues. The germline V gene has CDR1 LNHDA and CDR2 SQIVND (reference sequence). V trimming: 6 bases; J trimming: 5 bases; junction bases outside the gene matches: 9. The CDR3 here is CASSGLSGGAETQYF. CDR3 coding DNA: TGTGCCAGTAGCGGTCTCAGCGGGGGGGCCGAGACCCAGTACTTC.

The V and J genes are TRBV5-1 and TRBJ1-4; tentative D call: TRBD1 (5 bases). V dropped 2 bases and J dropped 0 bases, with 8 bases sitting between them. This CDR3 comprises 15 residues. Germline assignment: CDR1 SGHRS and CDR2 YFSETQ. The CDR3 DNA sequence: TGCGCCAGCAGCTTCGAGACAGCAACTAATGAAAAACTGTTTTTT. This codes for CASSFETATNEKLFF.

CDR3 DNA sequence: TGTGCCAGCAGCTTTCTTGCAGGGAACACCGGGGAGCTGTTTTTT. Translation: CASSFLAGNTGELFF. This chain joins TRBV7-3 and TRBJ2-2; no reliable D call. Germline-derived CDR1 and CDR2 are SGHTA and FQGTGA. V was clipped by 3 bases and J by 1 base, with 9 bases between them. CDR3 size: 15 residues.

The genes are TRBV19 and TRBJ1-2; 12 nucleotides agree with TRBD1. This CDR3 contains 14 residues. J lost 8 bases, V lost 7 bases, and 8 bases had no gene match. The V gene's germline CDR1 is LNHDA and CDR2 SQIVND (reference sequence). In DNA form, the CDR3 reads TGTGCCAGTAATGACCGGGACAGGGGGCTCGGCTACACCTTC. Translation: CASNDRDRGLGYTF.

This chain connects TRBV7-2 to TRBJ1-4; D possibly corresponds to TRBD1 (5 bases). The CDR3 has 14 amino acids. V was cut by 5 bases and J by 5 bases, with 12 bases left in between. Germline V gives CDR1 SGHTA, CDR2 FQGNSA. DNA for the CDR3: TGTGCCAGCAGCGCCGGAACAGGCAATGAAAAACTGTTTTTT. Its protein is CASSAGTGNEKLFF.